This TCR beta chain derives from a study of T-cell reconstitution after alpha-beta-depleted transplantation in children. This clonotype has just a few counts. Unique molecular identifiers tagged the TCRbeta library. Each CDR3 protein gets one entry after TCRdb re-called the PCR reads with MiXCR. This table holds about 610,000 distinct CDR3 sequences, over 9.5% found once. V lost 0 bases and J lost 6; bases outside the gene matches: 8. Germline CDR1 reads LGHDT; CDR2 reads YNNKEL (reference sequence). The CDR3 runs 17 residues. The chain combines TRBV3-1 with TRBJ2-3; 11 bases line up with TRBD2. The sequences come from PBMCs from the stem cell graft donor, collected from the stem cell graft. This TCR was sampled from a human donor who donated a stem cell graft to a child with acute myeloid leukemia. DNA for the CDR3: TGTGCCAGCAGCCAAGACCTGGAGGCTAGCGGGAGGGATACGCAGTATTTT. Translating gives CASSQDLEASGRDTQYF.